This T cell receptor (beta chain) was sequenced during a study of cytomegalovirus exposure and HLA in healthy donors. After removal of 5 bases from V and 0 bases from J, the junction contained 6 bases not matched to a gene. Germline CDR1 is LGHNA and CDR2 is YNFKEQ. The length of the CDR3 is 17 residues. Primers: 60 Vbeta forward and 13 Jbeta reverse. Libraries were prepared by immunoSEQ multiplex PCR; TCRdb keeps only in-frame clonotypes and omits some of them. Of 200,000 to 250,000 clones listed, about 89% were seen once; the top ten hold roughly 1%. The receptor was derived from a woman between 18 and 29 years old in good health and CMV-seronegative. Sequenced: PBMCs. This rearrangement joins TRBV4-2 to TRBJ2-6; TRBD1 matches 8 bases. CDR3 in amino acids: CASSSGGTYSGANVLTF. The CDR3 coding sequence is TGTGCCAGCAGCTCAGGGGGCACCTACTCTGGGGCCAACGTCCTGACTTTC.